The rows below give T cell receptor beta chains drawn from one sample of a study of blood T cell repertoires in COVID-19. Profiled with immunoSEQ multiplex PCR; TCRdb holds only in-frame clones, not every one. The sample comprises roughly 400,000 clones, 90% of which are singletons, and around 0.6% rests with the top ten. Sequenced: PBMCs or T cells enriched from blood (not recorded which). All receptors come from a man between 18 and 29 years old who had recovered from COVID-19. The CDR3 runs from the conserved cysteine through the conserved F or W. D genes are given only for firm matches. Clone size is not always given. Where it is, it says once, few, many or a class for expanded clones.

NA	TRBJ1-3	NA	TRBV29-1	TGCAGCGTGACGCAGGGGAGCTCTGGAAACACCATATATTTT	CSVTQGSSGNTIYF
NA	TRBJ1-1	NA	TRBV28	TGTGCCAGCAGGCTCCTCCCCGGCACTGAAGCTTTCTTT	CASRLLPGTEAFF
once	TRBJ1-2	NA	TRBV6-1	TGTGCCAGCAGTGAGACAGTATTTTCTAACTATGGCTACACCTTC	CASSETVFSNYGYTF
NA	TRBJ1-1	TRBD1	TRBV13	TGTGCCAGCAGCTTCGGACAGGGGGGCACTGAAGCTTTCTTT	CASSFGQGGTEAFF
NA	TRBJ1-2	TRBD1	TRBV15	TGTGCCACCAGCAAGGGACAGGGGGCCTATGGCTACACCTTC	CATSKGQGAYGYTF
NA	TRBJ1-4	TRBD1	TRBV27	TGTGCCAGCAGTTCGCCAGGGGGCGGCGAAAAACTGTTTTTT	CASSSPGGGEKLFF
NA	TRBJ2-1	NA	TRBV9	TGTGCCAGCAGCGTGACCGGGACATCGGGGAGCGGTGAGCAGTTCTTC	CASSVTGTSGSGEQFF
few	TRBJ2-1	TRBD1	TRBV2	TGTGCCAGCAGGGGGGACAGGAACTACAATGAGCAGTTCTTC	CASRGDRNYNEQFF
NA	TRBJ2-1	TRBD2	TRBV30	TGTGCCGCCGAGCGGGAGGGTTCTAATGAGCAGTTCTTC	CAAEREGSNEQFF
NA	TRBJ2-7	NA	TRBV15	TGTGCCACCAGCAGCCTAGGTGACGAGCAGTACTTC	CATSSLGDEQYF
NA	TRBJ1-6	NA	TRBV2	TGTGCCAGCAGTGTGGGAGGTACGGAAGGAGTTGGTTCACCCCTCCACTTT	CASSVGGTEGVGSPLHF
NA	TRBJ1-5	TRBD1	TRBV5-1	TGCGCCAGCAGCTTGGCCGGGACAGGGCATCAGCCCCAGCATTTT	CASSLAGTGHQPQHF
NA	TRBJ2-5	NA	TRBV2	TGTGCCAGCAATCGGGGAGACGAGACCCAGTACTTC	CASNRGDETQYF
few	TRBJ1-5	TRBD1	TRBV4-1	TGCGCCAGCAGCCAAGATCCGACAGGGAATCAGCCCCAGCATTTT	CASSQDPTGNQPQHF
NA	TRBJ1-3	NA	TRBV12-3/TRBV12-4	TGTGCCAGCAAAACGGGGGGAAACACCATATATTTT	CASKTGGNTIYF
NA	TRBJ2-3	NA	TRBV12-3/TRBV12-4	TGTGCCAGCAGACTAGGGAGCACAGATACGCAGTATTTT	CASRLGSTDTQYF
NA	TRBJ2-2	TRBD1	TRBV5-6	TGTGCCAGCAGCTCCTCCGGGACAGAGAACACCGGGGAGCTGTTTTTT	CASSSSGTENTGELFF
NA	TRBJ1-1	NA	TRBV18	TGTGCCAGCTCCTCCTCAGCGGGGGGCACTGAAGCTTTCTTT	CASSSSAGGTEAFF
NA	TRBJ1-1	NA	TRBV3-1/TRBV3-2	TGTGCCAGCAGCCAGCGGGCGGGAGCTGAAGCTTTCTTT	CASSQRAGAEAFF
NA	TRBJ1-5	NA	TRBV4-2	TGTGCCAGCAGCCAAGAGCGACAGAGCAATCAGCCCCAGCATTTT	CASSQERQSNQPQHF
NA	TRBJ2-5	NA	TRBV11-3	TGTGCCAGCAGCCTAGGGGCGGGAGAGACCCAGTACTTC	CASSLGAGETQYF
NA	TRBJ2-5	TRBD2	TRBV5-1	TGCGCCAGCAGCTTGGGCGTCTGGGAGCGGGGGCAAGAGACCCAGTACTTC	CASSLGVWERGQETQYF
NA	TRBJ2-5	NA	TRBV28	TGTGCCAGCAGTTTCAGCGCCAAGACCCAGTACTTC	CASSFSAKTQYF
NA	TRBJ2-1	TRBD2	TRBV24-1	TGTGCCACCAGTGATTTAGGGACTAGCGATTACAATGAGCAGTTCTTC	CATSDLGTSDYNEQFF
NA	TRBJ1-5	NA	TRBV7-8	TGTGCCAGCAGCTTCGGGACACAAAGTCTCCATAGCAATCAGCCCCAGCATTTT	CASSFGTQSLHSNQPQHF
NA	TRBJ2-2	NA	TRBV29-1	TGCAGCGTTCGGAGAAACACCGGGGAGCTGTTTTTT	CSVRRNTGELFF
NA	TRBJ1-2	TRBD1	TRBV4-1	TGCGCCAGCAGCCAGTGGTTCGGGACAGCTAACTATGGCTACACCTTC	CASSQWFGTANYGYTF
NA	TRBJ1-3	NA	TRBV5-5	TGTGCCAGCAGCCTGGATGGCCAGGGAGGAAACACCATATATTTT	CASSLDGQGGNTIYF
NA	TRBJ1-5	TRBD1	TRBV6-1	TGTGCCAGCAGTGAAAAGGACAGGGGGCTAGAGGGCAATCAGCCCCAGCATTTT	CASSEKDRGLEGNQPQHF
many	TRBJ1-2	NA	TRBV24-1	TGTGCCACCAGTGTGGGCGTTAACTATGGCTACACCTTC	CATSVGVNYGYTF
NA	TRBJ1-2	NA	TRBV18	TGTGCCAGCACAGGGCGTAACTATGGCTACACCTTC	CASTGRNYGYTF
NA	TRBJ2-5	NA	TRBV24-1	TGTGCCACCAGCAAGACAGGTATCGGAGAGACCCAGTACTTC	CATSKTGIGETQYF
NA	TRBJ2-1	NA	TRBV2	TGTGCCAGCAGACCGGCGGGGCGGGCGACAAAAAATGAGCAGTTCTTC	CASRPAGRATKNEQFF
NA	TRBJ2-1	TRBD2	TRBV9	TGTGCCAGCAGCGTACATTCTTCGACTAGCGGGATTGTCAATGAGCAGTTCTTC	CASSVHSSTSGIVNEQFF
NA	TRBJ1-2	TRBD1	TRBV28	TGTGCCAGCAGTTTTGACAGGGGTTTAGGCTACACCTTC	CASSFDRGLGYTF
NA	TRBJ2-3	NA	TRBV19	TGTGCCAGTAGTGACGGGACTGAAGGCACAGATACGCAGTATTTT	CASSDGTEGTDTQYF
few	TRBJ1-2	NA	TRBV12-3/TRBV12-4	TGTGCCAGCACTCGACAGACCGATGGCTACACCTTC	CASTRQTDGYTF
NA	TRBJ2-7	NA	TRBV6-6	TGTGCCAGCAGTTACGAGGTCGGAGGCGAGCAGTACTTC	CASSYEVGGEQYF
NA	TRBJ1-2	TRBD1	TRBV5-1	TGCGCCAGCAGCCCGAGGGGGCAGGATGGCTACACCTTC	CASSPRGQDGYTF
NA	TRBJ2-3	NA	TRBV21-1	TGTGCCAGCAGCAAAGTTTTGCGAGGGGATACGCAGTATTTT	CASSKVLRGDTQYF
NA	TRBJ1-1	TRBD1	TRBV11-3	TGTGCCAGCAGCACCCATTGGACAGGGGGCACTGAAGCTTTCTTT	CASSTHWTGGTEAFF
NA	TRBJ1-1	NA	TRBV29-1	TGCAGCGGGGGGCGGGCGAACACTGAAGCTTTCTTT	CSGGRANTEAFF
NA	TRBJ1-1	NA	TRBV5-1	TGCGCCAGCAGCTTGGACCCGGGAGTGAACACTGAAGCTTTCTTT	CASSLDPGVNTEAFF
NA	TRBJ2-3	NA	TRBV21-1	TGTGCCAGCAATTACGTGGGAGGCGGAGATAGCACAGATACGCAGTATTTT	CASNYVGGGDSTDTQYF
NA	TRBJ2-2	NA	TRBV24-1	TGTGCCACCAGTGATTTGCGGACTTCTACCGGGGAGCTGTTTTTT	CATSDLRTSTGELFF
NA	TRBJ1-1	NA	TRBV12-3/TRBV12-4	TGTGCCAGCAGTTTTCCAGGGGTGGCTTTCTTT	CASSFPGVAFF
NA	TRBJ2-2	TRBD1	TRBV11-3	TGTGCCAGCAGCTCGGACAGGGGGACGGACACCGGGGAGCTGTTTTTT	CASSSDRGTDTGELFF
few	TRBJ2-7	NA	TRBV5-5	TGTGCCAGCAGTCTCTTATCTACCGAGCAGTACTTC	CASSLLSTEQYF
once	TRBJ1-1	NA	TRBV30	TGTGCCTGGAGTGTAGGACAGAACACTGAAGCTTTCTTT	CAWSVGQNTEAFF
NA	TRBJ1-3	TRBD1	TRBV19	TGTGCCAGCAAAGCTGACAGGGCAGAAGGAAACACCATATATTTT	CASKADRAEGNTIYF
NA	TRBJ2-1	TRBD2	TRBV4-2	TGTGCCAGCAGCCAAGGACCGGGACTAGCGGGAGTTAATGAGCAGTTCTTC	CASSQGPGLAGVNEQFF
NA	TRBJ1-1	NA	TRBV9	TGTGCCAGCAGCGTGGCAATGAACACTGAAGCTTTCTTT	CASSVAMNTEAFF
NA	TRBJ1-1	NA	TRBV7-2	TGTGCCAGCAGCTCCCCCGTCATGAGCCCCCCGGGAACTTTCTTT	CASSSPVMSPPGTFF